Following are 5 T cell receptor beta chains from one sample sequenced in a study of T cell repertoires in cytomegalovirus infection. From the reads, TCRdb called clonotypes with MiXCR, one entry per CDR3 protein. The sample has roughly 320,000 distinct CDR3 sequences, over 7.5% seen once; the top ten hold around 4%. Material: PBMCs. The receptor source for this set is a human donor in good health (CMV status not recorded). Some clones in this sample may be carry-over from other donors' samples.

The CDR3 is CASSLSITQPQHF. Here the CDR3 DNA reads TGTGCCAGCAGCTTAAGTATTACTCAGCCCCAGCATTTT. This chain connects TRBV7-2 to TRBJ1-5; D is unclear. Per the germline V gene, CDR1 is SGHTA and CDR2 is FQGNSA. This CDR3 contains 13 residues. The V gene lost 2 bases and the J gene lost 6 bases, with 8 bases spanning the gap.

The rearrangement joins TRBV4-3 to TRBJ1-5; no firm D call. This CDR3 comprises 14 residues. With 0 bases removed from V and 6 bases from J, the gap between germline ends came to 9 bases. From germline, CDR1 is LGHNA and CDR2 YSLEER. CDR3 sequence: CASSQDRGLQPQHF. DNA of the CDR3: TGCGCCAGCAGCCAAGATCGAGGGCTTCAGCCCCAGCATTTT.

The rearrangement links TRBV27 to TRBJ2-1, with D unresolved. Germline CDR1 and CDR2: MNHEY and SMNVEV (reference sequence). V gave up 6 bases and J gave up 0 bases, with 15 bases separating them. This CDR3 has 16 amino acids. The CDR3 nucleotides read TGTGCCAGCAGGCCCGTTCCTGGGGACTCCTACAATGAGCAGTTCTTC. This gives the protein CASRPVPGDSYNEQFF.

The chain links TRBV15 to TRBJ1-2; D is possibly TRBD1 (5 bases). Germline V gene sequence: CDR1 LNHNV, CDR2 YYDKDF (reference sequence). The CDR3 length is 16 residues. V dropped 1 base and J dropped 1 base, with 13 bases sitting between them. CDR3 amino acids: CATSRGGSGINYGYTF. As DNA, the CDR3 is TGTGCCACCAGCAGAGGGGGGTCAGGGATTAACTATGGCTACACCTTC.

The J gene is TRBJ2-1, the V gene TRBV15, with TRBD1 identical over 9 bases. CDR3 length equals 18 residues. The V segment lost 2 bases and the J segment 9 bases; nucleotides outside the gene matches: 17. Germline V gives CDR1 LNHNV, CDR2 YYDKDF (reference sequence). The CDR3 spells CATSRNYPSGQGLVEQFF. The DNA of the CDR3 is TGTGCCACCAGCAGAAATTACCCATCGGGACAGGGTTTAGTTGAGCAGTTCTTC.